Listed below are T cell receptor beta chains from one sample, sequenced in a study of cytomegalovirus exposure and HLA in healthy donors. Sequenced by immunoSEQ multiplex PCR; TCRdb stores in-frame clones only, minus some. This table lists roughly 140,000 clones. Sequenced sample: PBMCs. These receptors were collected from a male donor in good health and CMV-seronegative. CDR3s include the opening cysteine and the closing phenylalanine or tryptophan. A D gene is named only where the DNA matches it firmly.

NA	TRBJ1-5	TRBV7-9	CASSLVGGASNQPQHF	TGTGCCAGCAGCTTAGTTGGGGGGGCAAGCAATCAGCCCCAGCATTTT
NA	TRBJ2-7	TRBV15	CATSRELRTPFEQYF	TGTGCCACCAGCAGAGAATTACGGACACCCTTTGAGCAGTACTTC
TRBD1	TRBJ2-4	TRBV19	CASSFGTGVTIAKNIQYF	TGTGCCAGTAGTTTCGGGACAGGGGTTACAATAGCCAAAAACATTCAGTACTTC
TRBD2	TRBJ2-7	TRBV7-8	CASSPSGGAGREQYF	TGTGCCAGCAGCCCGAGCGGGGGGGCGGGGCGTGAGCAGTACTTC
TRBD2	TRBJ2-5	TRBV7-9	CASRLWSSGRQETQYF	TGTGCCAGCAGACTCTGGTCTAGCGGACGTCAAGAGACCCAGTACTTC
NA	TRBJ1-1	TRBV29-1	CSVEGGVRDTEAFF	TGCAGCGTTGAAGGGGGGGTGCGGGACACTGAAGCTTTCTTT
NA	TRBJ1-1	TRBV2	CARDRPNRPEAFF	TGTGCCAGAGACAGGCCTAATCGCCCTGAAGCTTTCTTT
NA	TRBJ1-5	TRBV30	CAWSGPGGNQPQHF	TGTGCCTGGAGCGGTCCGGGGGGCAATCAGCCCCAGCATTTT
TRBD2	TRBJ2-3	TRBV2	CASARGNLATDTQYF	TGTGCCAGCGCGCGGGGGAATTTAGCCACAGATACGCAGTATTTT
NA	TRBJ1-2	TRBV5-1	CASSFQGGDYGYTF	TGCGCCAGCAGCTTCCAGGGAGGGGACTATGGCTACACCTTC
NA	TRBJ1-5	TRBV5-6	CASSLGQLGGQPQHF	TGTGCCAGCAGCTTGGGTCAGCTCGGGGGTCAGCCCCAGCATTTT
TRBD2	TRBJ2-4	TRBV7-2	CASSSAGAGGLAKNIQYF	TGTGCCAGCAGCTCCGCCGGGGCGGGGGGCCTAGCCAAAAACATTCAGTACTTC
TRBD2	TRBJ2-2	TRBV14	CASSANQGLAGRGTGELFF	TGTGCCAGCAGCGCTAACCAAGGACTAGCGGGGCGAGGTACCGGGGAGCTGTTTTTT
NA	TRBJ1-3	TRBV6-5	CASSYSDIDSGNTIYF	TGTGCCAGCAGTTACTCGGACATCGACTCTGGAAACACCATATATTTT
NA	TRBJ1-1	TRBV5-4	CASSFRGGLGAEAFF	TGTGCCAGCAGCTTTAGGGGGGGCCTTGGGGCTGAAGCTTTCTTT
NA	TRBJ1-2	TRBV11-2	CASSLGPANYGYTF	TGTGCCAGCAGCTTAGGCCCGGCTAACTATGGCTACACCTTC
TRBD1	TRBJ2-2	TRBV13	CASTHIPGQGDGELFF	TGTGCCAGCACCCATATCCCGGGACAGGGGGACGGGGAGCTGTTTTTT
TRBD2	TRBJ2-3	TRBV7-9	CASSFSSLAGFTDTQYF	TGTGCCAGCAGCTTCTCCTCACTAGCGGGGTTCACAGATACGCAGTATTTT
NA	TRBJ1-1	TRBV5-1	CASTNVGGADVAFF	TGCGCCAGCACCAATGTTGGGGGCGCGGATGTTGCTTTCTTT
NA	TRBJ2-7	TRBV27	CASRPRLGASYEQYF	TGTGCCAGCAGACCACGACTAGGGGCCAGCTACGAGCAGTACTTC
NA	TRBJ1-1	TRBV5-1	CASSGTRDGTEAFF	TGCGCCAGCAGCGGGACTCGGGACGGCACTGAAGCTTTCTTT
TRBD2	TRBJ2-3	TRBV4-3	CASSQNSGGATDTQYF	TGCGCCAGCAGCCAAAATAGCGGGGGGGCCACAGATACGCAGTATTTT
NA	TRBJ2-7	TRBV6-5	CASSQGQTDYEQYF	TGTGCCAGCAGTCAAGGACAGACCGACTACGAGCAGTACTTC
NA	TRBJ1-1	TRBV19	CASSIRGIYTEAFF	TGTGCCAGTAGTATCCGGGGAATTTACACTGAAGCTTTCTTT
NA	TRBJ2-7	TRBV19	CASTPKVAGAGEQYF	TGTGCCAGTACACCGAAGGTCGCCGGCGCCGGGGAGCAGTACTTC
TRBD1	TRBJ1-1	TRBV2	CASSDRGSTEAFF	TGTGCCAGCAGCGACAGGGGGTCAACTGAAGCTTTCTTT
NA	TRBJ2-7	TRBV5-1	CASSFSPMGASEQYF	TGCGCCAGCAGCTTTTCCCCTATGGGAGCTAGCGAGCAGTACTTC
NA	TRBJ2-5	TRBV28	CASSQGGTVQETQYF	TGTGCCAGCTCTCAAGGAGGAACAGTCCAAGAGACCCAGTACTTC